The entry below gives a single T cell receptor (beta chain) sequence along with its context. V shed 2 bases and J shed 9 bases, with 8 bases lying between them. The CDR3 spans 12 residues. CDR1 is WSHSY, CDR2 SAAADI, per germline. The sample originates from a study of blood T cell repertoires in COVID-19. At the level of the study: COVID-19 samples collected from the United States, Italy and Spain covered acute and convalescent phases. PBMCs, B-cell-depleted T cells, or T cells were the source of the cDNA or gDNA that made up the material.

Per the original data handling: Estimates of nucleated cell counts were drawn from the amplification of reference gene primers. Produced via immunoSEQ multiplex PCR; TCRdb's table is partial and in-frame only. Clone size and the V and J calls come from that table; the DNA yielded D and trimming. The sample has tens of thousands of clones; roughly four fifths are singletons. The source is an older woman with acute or convalescent COVID-19. Sequenced material: peripheral blood. This sequence joins TRBV10-2 and TRBJ1-5; the D is unclear. The CDR3 spells CASSETAWPQHF. DNA of the CDR3: TGCGCCAGCAGTGAGACAGCCTGGCCCCAGCATTTT.